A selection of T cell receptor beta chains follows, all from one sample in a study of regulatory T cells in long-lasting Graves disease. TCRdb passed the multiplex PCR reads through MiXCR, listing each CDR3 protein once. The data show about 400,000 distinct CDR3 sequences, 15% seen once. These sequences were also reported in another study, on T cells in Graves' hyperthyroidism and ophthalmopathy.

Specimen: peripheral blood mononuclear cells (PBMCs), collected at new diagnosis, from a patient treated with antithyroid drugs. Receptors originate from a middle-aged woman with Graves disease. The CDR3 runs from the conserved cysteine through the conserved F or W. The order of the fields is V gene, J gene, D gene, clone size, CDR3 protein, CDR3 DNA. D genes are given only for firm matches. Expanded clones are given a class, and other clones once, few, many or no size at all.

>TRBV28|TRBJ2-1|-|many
CASRIVGEGANEQFF
TGTGCCAGCCGTATCGTGGGAGAAGGGGCAAATGAGCAGTTCTTC
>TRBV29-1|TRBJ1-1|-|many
CSVFVRVEAFF
TGCAGCGTTTTTGTGAGGGTTGAAGCTTTCTTT
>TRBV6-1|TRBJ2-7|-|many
CASSPRQDPNEQYF
TGTGCCAGCAGTCCCCGACAGGATCCGAACGAGCAGTACTTC
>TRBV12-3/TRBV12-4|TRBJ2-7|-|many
CASRPSVGDEQYF
TGTGCCAGCAGGCCCTCAGTAGGGGACGAGCAGTACTTC
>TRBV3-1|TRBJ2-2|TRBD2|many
CASSQFTSVNTGELFF
TGTGCCAGCAGCCAGTTCACTAGCGTGAACACCGGGGAGCTGTTTTTT
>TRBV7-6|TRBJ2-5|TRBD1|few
CASSLYRDRGGKETQYF
TGTGCCAGCAGTCTCTACAGGGACAGGGGAGGGAAAGAGACCCAGTACTTC
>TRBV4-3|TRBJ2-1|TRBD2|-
CASSQSGGVGGEQFF
TGCGCCAGCAGCCAATCGGGAGGGGTAGGTGGTGAGCAGTTCTTC
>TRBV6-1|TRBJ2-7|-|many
CASRALGGYEQYF
TGTGCCAGCAGGGCCTTGGGGGGTTACGAGCAGTACTTC
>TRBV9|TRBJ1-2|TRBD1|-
CASSVEGQGDYGYTF
TGTGCCAGCAGCGTAGAAGGACAGGGCGACTATGGCTACACCTTC
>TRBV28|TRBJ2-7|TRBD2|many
CASRPGGNSYEQYF
TGCGCCAGCAGACCGGGGGGGAATTCCTACGAGCAGTACTTC
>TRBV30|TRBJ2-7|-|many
CALGGTGAYEQYF
TGTGCCCTTGGAGGGACTGGGGCCTACGAGCAGTACTTC
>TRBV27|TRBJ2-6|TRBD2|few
CASSSPGGQFGANVLTF
TGTGCCAGCAGTTCCCCGGGGGGGCAGTTTGGGGCCAACGTCCTGACTTTC